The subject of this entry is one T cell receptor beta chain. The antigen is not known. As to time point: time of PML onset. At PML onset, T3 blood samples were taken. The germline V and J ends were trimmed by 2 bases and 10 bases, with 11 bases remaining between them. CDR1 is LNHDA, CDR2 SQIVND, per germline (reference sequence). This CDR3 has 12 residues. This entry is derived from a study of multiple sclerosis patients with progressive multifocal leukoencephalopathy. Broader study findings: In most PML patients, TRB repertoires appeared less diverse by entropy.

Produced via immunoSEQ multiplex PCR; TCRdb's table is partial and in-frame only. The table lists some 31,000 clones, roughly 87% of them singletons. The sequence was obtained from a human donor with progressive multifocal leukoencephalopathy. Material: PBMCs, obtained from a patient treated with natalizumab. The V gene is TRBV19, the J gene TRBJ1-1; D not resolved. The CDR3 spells CASSITTAGAFF. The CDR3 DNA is TGTGCCAGTAGTATAACTACCGCGGGAGCTTTCTTT. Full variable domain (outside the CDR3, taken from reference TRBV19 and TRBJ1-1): DGGITQSPKYLFRKEGQNVTLSCEQNLNHDAMYWYRQDPGQGLRLIYYSQIVNDFQKGDIAEGYSVSREKKESFPLTVTSAQKNPTAFYLCASSITTAGAFFGQGTRLTVV.